This TCR beta chain was sequenced for a study of blood T cell repertoires in COVID-19. Study-wide background: Researchers got acute and convalescent COVID-19 samples from the United States, Italy and Spain. PBMCs, B-cell-depleted T cells, or T cells were the source of the cDNA or gDNA that made up the material.

The length of the CDR3 is 16 residues. With 7 bases removed from V and 3 bases from J, the gap between germline ends came to 19 bases. In germline, CDR1 is LNHDA, CDR2 SQIVND (reference sequence). Original processing methods: Cell counts per sample came from amplifying reference gene primers. Sequencing was performed with immunoSEQ multiplex PCR; in TCRdb, only in-frame clones are kept and a portion is missing. V and J calls and clone size are as listed in that table; D and trimming were resolved from the DNA. This table has roughly 250,000 clones, roughly 86% appearing once. The sequence derives from a man in his fifties with acute or convalescent COVID-19. The sample consisted of peripheral blood. The chain is built from TRBV19 and TRBJ2-1, with unresolved D. The CDR3 DNA sequence: TGTGCCAGTAAAGAGGCCGCCTCGGTGATCTACAATGAGCAGTTCTTC. Translation gives CASKEAASVIYNEQFF.